This section outlines one T cell receptor (beta chain) sequence together with its context. The data derive from a study of blood T cell repertoires in COVID-19. About the research overall: Specimens from acute and convalescent COVID-19 originated in the United States, Italy and Spain. From T cells, B-cell-depleted T cells, or PBMCs came the material, which was cDNA or gDNA.

The data were produced by immunoSEQ multiplex PCR, yet TCRdb's version contains in-frame clones alone and is incomplete. The sample lists approximately 80,000 clones, more than 75% occurring once. Germline trimming cut 4 bases from V and 4 bases from J; bases unmatched to any gene: 8. The CDR3 extends over 16 amino acids. Germline CDR1 is SGDLS and CDR2 is YYNGEE. The sequence came from a human donor in a cohort sampled during active COVID-19. This rearrangement joins TRBV9 to TRBJ2-1, with 10 bases fitting TRBD1. The sequencing input was peripheral blood. The CDR3 bases are TGTGCCAGCAGCTCTAGACAGGGGGCAGAGTACAATGAGCAGTTCTTC. It translates to CASSSRQGAEYNEQFF. The full variable domain, in which reference TRBV9 and TRBJ2-1 provide the parts outside the CDR3, is DSGVTQTPKHLITATGQRVTLRCSPRSGDLSVYWYQQSLDQGLQFLIQYYNGEERAKGNILERFSAQQFPDLHSELNLSSLELGDSALYFCASSSRQGAEYNEQFFGPGTRLTVL.